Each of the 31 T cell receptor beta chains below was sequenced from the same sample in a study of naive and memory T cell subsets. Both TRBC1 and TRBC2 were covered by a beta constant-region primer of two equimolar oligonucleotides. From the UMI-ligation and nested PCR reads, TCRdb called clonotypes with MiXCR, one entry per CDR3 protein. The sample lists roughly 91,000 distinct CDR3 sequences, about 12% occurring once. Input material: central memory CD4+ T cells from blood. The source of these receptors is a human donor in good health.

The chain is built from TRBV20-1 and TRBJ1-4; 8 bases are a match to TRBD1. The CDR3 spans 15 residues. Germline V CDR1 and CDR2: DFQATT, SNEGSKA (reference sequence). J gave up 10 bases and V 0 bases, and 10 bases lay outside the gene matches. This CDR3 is CSARDFAGGAGKLFF. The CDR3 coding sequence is TGCAGTGCTAGAGACTTTGCAGGGGGCGCGGGAAAACTGTTTTTT.

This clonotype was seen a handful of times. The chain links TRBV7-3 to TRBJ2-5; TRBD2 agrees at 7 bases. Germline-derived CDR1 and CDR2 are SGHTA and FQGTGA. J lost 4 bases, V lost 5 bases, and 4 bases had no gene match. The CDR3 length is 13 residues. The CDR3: CASSPPGGETQYF. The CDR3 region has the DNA TGTGCCAGCAGCCCCCCGGGGGGAGAGACCCAGTACTTC.

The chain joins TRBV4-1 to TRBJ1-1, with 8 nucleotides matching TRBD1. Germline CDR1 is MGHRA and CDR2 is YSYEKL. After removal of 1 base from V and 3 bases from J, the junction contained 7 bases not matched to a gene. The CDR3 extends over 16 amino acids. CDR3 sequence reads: CASSQGGTGRDTEAFF. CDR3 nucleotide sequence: TGCGCCAGCAGCCAAGGCGGGACAGGTAGGGACACTGAAGCTTTCTTT.

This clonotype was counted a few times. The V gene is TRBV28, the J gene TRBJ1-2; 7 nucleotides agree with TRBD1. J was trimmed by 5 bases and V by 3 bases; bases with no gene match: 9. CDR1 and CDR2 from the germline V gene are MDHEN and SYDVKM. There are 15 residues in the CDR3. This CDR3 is CASSLGWTGVYGYTF. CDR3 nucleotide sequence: TGTGCCAGCAGTTTGGGTTGGACAGGTGTATATGGCTACACCTTC.

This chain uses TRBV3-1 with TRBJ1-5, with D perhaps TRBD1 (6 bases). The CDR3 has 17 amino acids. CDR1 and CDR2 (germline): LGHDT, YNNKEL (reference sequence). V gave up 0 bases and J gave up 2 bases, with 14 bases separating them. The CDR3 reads CASSQDTTGTGNQPQHF. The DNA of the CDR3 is TGTGCCAGCAGCCAAGACACTACAGGGACCGGCAATCAGCCCCAGCATTTT.

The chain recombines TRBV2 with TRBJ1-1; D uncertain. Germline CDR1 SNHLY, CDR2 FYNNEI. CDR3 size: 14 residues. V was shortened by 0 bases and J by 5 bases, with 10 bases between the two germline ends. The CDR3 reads CASSEAGRGTEAFF. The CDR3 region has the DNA TGTGCCAGCAGTGAAGCCGGACGTGGTACTGAAGCTTTCTTT.

The DNA for the CDR3 is TGTGCCAGCAGCTTAGTCCTGGGGAACTCCTACGAGCAGTACTTC. It yields the protein CASSLVLGNSYEQYF. The genes are TRBV11-2 and TRBJ2-7; no definite D call. V was trimmed by 1 base and J by 0 bases, leaving 10 bases between them. Germline CDR1 is SGHAT and CDR2 is FQNNGV. The CDR3 runs 15 residues. Full variable domain (missing parts from reference TRBV11-2 and TRBJ2-7): EAGVAQSPRYKIIEKRQSVAFWCNPISGHATLYWYQQILGQGPKLLIQFQNNGVVDDSQLPKDRFSAERLKGVDSTLKIQPAKLEDSAVYLCASSLVLGNSYEQYFGPGTRLTVT.

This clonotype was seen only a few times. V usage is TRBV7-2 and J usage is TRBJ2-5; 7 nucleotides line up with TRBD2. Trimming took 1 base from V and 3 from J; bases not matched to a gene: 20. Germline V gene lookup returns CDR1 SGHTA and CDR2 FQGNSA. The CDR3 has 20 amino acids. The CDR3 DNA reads TGTGCCAGCAGCTTAGGAGTCTGGGGGAGGGCCCTCAGCTGGGAAGAGACCCAGTACTTC. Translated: CASSLGVWGRALSWEETQYF.

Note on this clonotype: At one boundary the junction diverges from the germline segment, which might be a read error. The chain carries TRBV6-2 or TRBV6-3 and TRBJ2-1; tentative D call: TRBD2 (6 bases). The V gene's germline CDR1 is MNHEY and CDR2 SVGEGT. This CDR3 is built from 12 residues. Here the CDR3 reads CASTLRGTDLVF. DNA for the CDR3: TGTGCCAGCACCCTCCGGGGGACGGATTTAGTCTTC.

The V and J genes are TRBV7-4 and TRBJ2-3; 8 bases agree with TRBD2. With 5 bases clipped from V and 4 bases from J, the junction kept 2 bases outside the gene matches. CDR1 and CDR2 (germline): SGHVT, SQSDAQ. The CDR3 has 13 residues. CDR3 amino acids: CASSTGGADTQYF. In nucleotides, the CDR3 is TGTGCCAGCAGCACCGGGGGGGCAGATACGCAGTATTTT.

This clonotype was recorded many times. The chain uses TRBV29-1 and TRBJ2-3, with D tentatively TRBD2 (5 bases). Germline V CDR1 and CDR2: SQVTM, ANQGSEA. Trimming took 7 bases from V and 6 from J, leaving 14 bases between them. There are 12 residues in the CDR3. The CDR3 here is CSASRASDTQYF. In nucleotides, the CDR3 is TGCAGCGCCTCGAGGGCGAGTGATACGCAGTATTTT.

CDR3 nucleotide sequence: TGCGCCAGCAGATCGGCAGGGGGCATAGATACGCAGTATTTT. It specifies CASRSAGGIDTQYF. The V and J genes are TRBV10-2 and TRBJ2-3; 8 nucleotides align to TRBD1. This CDR3 has 14 residues. Germline V lookup: CDR1 WSHSY, CDR2 SAAADI. Trimming took 6 bases from V and 5 from J; bases not matched to a gene: 7.

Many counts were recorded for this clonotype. CDR3 sequence: CASSYSGRGDTQYF. DNA of the CDR3: TGTGCCAGCAGTTACAGCGGGAGGGGAGATACGCAGTATTTT. The V call is TRBV6-2 or TRBV6-3, the J call TRBJ2-3, with 10 bases aligning to TRBD2. The CDR3 covers 14 residues. Unmatched junction bases numbered 1, after V lost 2 bases and J lost 5 bases. Per the germline V gene, CDR1 is MNHEY and CDR2 is SVGEGT.

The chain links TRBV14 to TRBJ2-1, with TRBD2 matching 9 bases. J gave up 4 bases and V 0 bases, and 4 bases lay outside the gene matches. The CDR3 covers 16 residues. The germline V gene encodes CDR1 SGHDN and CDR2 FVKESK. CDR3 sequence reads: CASSQDWREGYNEQFF. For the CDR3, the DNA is TGTGCCAGCAGCCAAGATTGGCGGGAGGGTTACAATGAGCAGTTCTTC.

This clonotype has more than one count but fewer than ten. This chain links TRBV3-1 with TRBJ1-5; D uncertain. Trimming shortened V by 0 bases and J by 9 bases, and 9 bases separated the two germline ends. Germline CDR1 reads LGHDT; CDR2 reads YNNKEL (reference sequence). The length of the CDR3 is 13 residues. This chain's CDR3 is CASSQDRLRPQHF. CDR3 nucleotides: TGTGCCAGCAGCCAAGACAGGTTAAGGCCCCAGCATTTT.

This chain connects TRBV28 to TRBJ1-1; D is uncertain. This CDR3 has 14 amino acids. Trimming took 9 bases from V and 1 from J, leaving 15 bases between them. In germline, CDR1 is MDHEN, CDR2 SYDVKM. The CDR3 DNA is TGTGCCAGTGAATTTGGCGGGCAGAACACTGAAGCTTTCTTT. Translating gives CASEFGGQNTEAFF.

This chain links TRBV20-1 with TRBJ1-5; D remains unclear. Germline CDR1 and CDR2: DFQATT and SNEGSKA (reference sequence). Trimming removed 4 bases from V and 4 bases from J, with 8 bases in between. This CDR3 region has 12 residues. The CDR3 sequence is CSAKTGNQPQHF. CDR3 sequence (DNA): TGCAGTGCTAAAACCGGGAATCAGCCCCAGCATTTT.

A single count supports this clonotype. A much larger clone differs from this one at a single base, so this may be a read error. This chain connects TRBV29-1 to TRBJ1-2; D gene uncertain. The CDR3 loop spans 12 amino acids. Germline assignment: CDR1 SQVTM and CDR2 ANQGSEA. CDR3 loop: CSIEVGSGGYTF. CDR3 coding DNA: TGCAGCATTGAAGTGGGATCCGGTGGCTACACCTTC.

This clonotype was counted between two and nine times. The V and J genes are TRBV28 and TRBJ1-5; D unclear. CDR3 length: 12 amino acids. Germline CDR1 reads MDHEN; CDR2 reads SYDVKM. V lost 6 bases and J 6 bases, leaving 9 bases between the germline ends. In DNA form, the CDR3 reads TGTGCCAGCAGGACGGATGTTCAGCCCCAGCATTTT. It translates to CASRTDVQPQHF.

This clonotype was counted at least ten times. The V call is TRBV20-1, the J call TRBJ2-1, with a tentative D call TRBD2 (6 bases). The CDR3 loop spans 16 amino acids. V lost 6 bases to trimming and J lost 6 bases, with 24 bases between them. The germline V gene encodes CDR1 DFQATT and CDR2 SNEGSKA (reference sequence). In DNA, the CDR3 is TGCAGTGCCGAGTCCAATCCGGGACTTCGGGGCAATGAGCAGTTCTTC. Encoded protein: CSAESNPGLRGNEQFF.

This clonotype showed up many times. Written as DNA, the CDR3 is TGCAGTGCTAGTAGGCCGGGACTAGGCAACGAGCAGTACTTC. Its translation is CSASRPGLGNEQYF. The chain has TRBV20-1 and TRBJ2-7; 8 nucleotides agree with TRBD2. From germline, CDR1 is DFQATT and CDR2 SNEGSKA (reference sequence). Trimming cost V 3 bases and J 5 bases; bases outside gene matches: 9. The CDR3 runs to 14 residues.

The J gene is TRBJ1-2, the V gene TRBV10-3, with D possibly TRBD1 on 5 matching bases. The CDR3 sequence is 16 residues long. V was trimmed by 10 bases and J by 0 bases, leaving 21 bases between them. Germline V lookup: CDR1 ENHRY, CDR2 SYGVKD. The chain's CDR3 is CATRRETGAANYGYTF. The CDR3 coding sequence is TGTGCCACGCGTCGAGAAACAGGAGCCGCTAACTATGGCTACACCTTC.

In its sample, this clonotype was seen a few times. CDR3 nucleotide sequence: TGTGCCAGCAGTTACCCGAAACAGCTGATCGACTACGAGCAGTACTTC. This sequence encodes CASSYPKQLIDYEQYF. The chain is built from TRBV6-2 or TRBV6-3 and TRBJ2-7; D gene unclear. The V end was cut by 2 bases, the J end by 3 bases, with 17 bases between. Germline CDR1 and CDR2: MNHEY and SVGEGT. The CDR3 sequence is 16 residues long.

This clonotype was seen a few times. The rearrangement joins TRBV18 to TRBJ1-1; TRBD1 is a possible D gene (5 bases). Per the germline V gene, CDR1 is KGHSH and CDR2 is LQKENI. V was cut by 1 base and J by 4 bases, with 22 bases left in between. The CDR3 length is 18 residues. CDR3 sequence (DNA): TGTGCCAGCTCACCACTCGGGGTTTTTAACTTCGGGGGCACTGAAGCTTTCTTT. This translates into CASSPLGVFNFGGTEAFF.

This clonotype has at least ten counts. Here the CDR3 reads CSAETSTLSYNEQFF. The CDR3, as DNA: TGCAGTGCTGAGACTAGCACCTTGTCCTACAATGAGCAGTTCTTC. The V and J genes are TRBV20-1 and TRBJ2-1; 7 bases line up with TRBD2. CDR1 and CDR2 from the germline V gene are DFQATT and SNEGSKA (reference sequence). V trimming: 5 bases; J trimming: 1 base; junction bases outside the gene matches: 8. This CDR3 is 15 amino acids long.

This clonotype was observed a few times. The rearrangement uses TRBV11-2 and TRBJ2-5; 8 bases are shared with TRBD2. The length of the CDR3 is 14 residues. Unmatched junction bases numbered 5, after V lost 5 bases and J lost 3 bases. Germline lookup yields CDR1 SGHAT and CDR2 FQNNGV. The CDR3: CASSVLSGKETQYF. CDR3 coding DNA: TGTGCCAGCAGCGTCCTTAGCGGGAAAGAGACCCAGTACTTC. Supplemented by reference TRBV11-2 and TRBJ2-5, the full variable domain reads EAGVAQSPRYKIIEKRQSVAFWCNPISGHATLYWYQQILGQGPKLLIQFQNNGVVDDSQLPKDRFSAERLKGVDSTLKIQPAKLEDSAVYLCASSVLSGKETQYFGPGTRLLVL.

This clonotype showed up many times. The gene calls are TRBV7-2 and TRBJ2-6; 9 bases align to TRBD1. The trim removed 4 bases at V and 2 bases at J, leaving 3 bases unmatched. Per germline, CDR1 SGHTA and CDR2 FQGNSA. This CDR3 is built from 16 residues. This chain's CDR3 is CASSWDRAAGANVLTF. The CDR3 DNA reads TGTGCCAGCAGCTGGGACAGGGCGGCTGGGGCCAACGTCCTGACTTTC.

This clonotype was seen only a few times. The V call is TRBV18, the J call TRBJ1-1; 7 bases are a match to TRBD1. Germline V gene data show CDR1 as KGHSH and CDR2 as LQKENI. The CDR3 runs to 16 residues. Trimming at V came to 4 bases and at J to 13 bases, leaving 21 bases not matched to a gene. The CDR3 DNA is TGTGCCAGCTCACAACGGGACAGCCAAAGTTCTCCCTCTGTTTTCTTT. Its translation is CASSQRDSQSSPSVFF.

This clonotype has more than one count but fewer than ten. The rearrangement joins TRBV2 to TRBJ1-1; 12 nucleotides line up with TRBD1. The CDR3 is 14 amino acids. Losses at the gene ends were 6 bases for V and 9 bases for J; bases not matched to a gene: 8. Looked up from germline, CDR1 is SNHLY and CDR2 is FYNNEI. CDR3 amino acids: CASRGPGTGGQAFF. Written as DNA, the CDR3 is TGTGCCAGCAGGGGCCCTGGGACAGGGGGCCAAGCTTTCTTT.

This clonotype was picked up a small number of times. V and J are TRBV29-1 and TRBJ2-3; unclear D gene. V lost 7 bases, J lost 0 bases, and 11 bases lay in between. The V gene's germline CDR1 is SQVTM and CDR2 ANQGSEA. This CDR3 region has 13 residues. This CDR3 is CSEETKSTDTQYF. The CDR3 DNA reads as TGCAGCGAAGAAACTAAAAGCACAGATACGCAGTATTTT.

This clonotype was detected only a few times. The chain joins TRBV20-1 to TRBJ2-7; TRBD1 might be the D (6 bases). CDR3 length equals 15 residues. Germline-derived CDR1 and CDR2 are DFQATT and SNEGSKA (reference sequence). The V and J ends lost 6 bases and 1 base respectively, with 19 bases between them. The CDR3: CSAIMGAGNSYEQYF. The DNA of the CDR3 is TGCAGTGCCATAATGGGGGCAGGGAATTCCTACGAGCAGTACTTC.